This T cell receptor beta chain emerged from a study of T cells in Graves' hyperthyroidism and ophthalmopathy. Study-level points and caveats: A model of 13 V-J features distinguished ophthalmopathy from stable hyperthyroidism. Model predictions of ophthalmopathy came a median around 7.1 months before onset.

To note about this clonotype: The antigen remains undetermined.

No progression to ophthalmopathy during 18 months of follow-up defined stable disease. Amplification targeted TCR beta CDR3 regions from RNA transcripts. An initial round of RT-PCR targeting the TCR CDR3 relied on the HTBI primer set. MiXCR, run by TCRdb on the multiplex PCR reads, gives a single entry per CDR3 protein. Found here are more than 650,000 distinct CDR3 sequences, around 15% of them singletons; the top ten hold roughly 10%. Germline V lookup: CDR1 ENHRY, CDR2 SYGVKD. This CDR3 comprises 13 residues. V was trimmed by 1 base and J by 7 bases, leaving 10 bases between them. Sequenced input: blood. The chain recombines TRBV10-3 with TRBJ1-1; TRBD1 is a possible D gene (5 bases). The receptor was isolated from a woman between 18 and 29 years old with Graves' hyperthyroidism. CDR3 protein: CAISEYPTDEAFF. The CDR3 DNA is TGTGCCATCAGTGAGTACCCGACAGATGAAGCTTTCTTT.